The following is a TCR beta chain sequence with its context. The sample originates from a study of blood T cell repertoires in COVID-19. Study background: The study drew acute and convalescent COVID-19 samples from the United States, Italy and Spain. PBMCs, B-cell-depleted T cells, or T cells provided the cDNA or gDNA that made up the material.

Authors' data handling: Estimates of nucleated cell counts were drawn from the amplification of reference gene primers. Assay used: immunoSEQ multiplex PCR; TCRdb lists only in-frame clones, some missing. V and J calls and clone size are as listed in that table; D and trimming were resolved from the DNA. This sample has 100,000 to 150,000 clones, with roughly 90% found just once. This CDR3 spans 14 amino acids. Trimming removed 2 bases from V and 7 bases from J, with 12 bases in between. Germline CDR1 reads SGHTA; CDR2 reads FQGTGA. The sample was peripheral blood. This sequence was found in a man in his 70s with active COVID-19. This chain joins TRBV7-3 and TRBJ2-1, with TRBD1 as a possible D gene (5 bases). Here the CDR3 reads CASSLQGQGNEQFF. For the CDR3, the DNA is TGTGCCAGCAGCTTACAAGGTCAGGGAAATGAGCAGTTCTTC. Complete variable domain (other parts from reference TRBV7-3 and TRBJ2-1): GAGVSQTPSNKVTEKGKYVELRCDPISGHTALYWYRQSLGQGPEFLIYFQGTGAADDSGLPNDRFFAVRPEGSVSTLKIQRTERGDSAVYLCASSLQGQGNEQFFGPGTRLTVL.